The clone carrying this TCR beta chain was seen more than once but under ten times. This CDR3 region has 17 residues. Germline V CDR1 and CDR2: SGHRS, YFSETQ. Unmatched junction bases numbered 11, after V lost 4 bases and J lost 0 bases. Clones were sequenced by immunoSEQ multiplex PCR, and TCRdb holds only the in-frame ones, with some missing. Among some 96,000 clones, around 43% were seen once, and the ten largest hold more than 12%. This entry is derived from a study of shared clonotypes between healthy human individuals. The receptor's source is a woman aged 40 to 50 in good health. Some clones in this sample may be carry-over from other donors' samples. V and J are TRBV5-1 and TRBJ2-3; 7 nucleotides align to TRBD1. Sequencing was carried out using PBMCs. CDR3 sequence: CASSTGTALTSTDTQYF. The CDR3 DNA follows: TGCGCCAGCAGCACCGGGACAGCACTAACTAGCACAGATACGCAGTATTTT.